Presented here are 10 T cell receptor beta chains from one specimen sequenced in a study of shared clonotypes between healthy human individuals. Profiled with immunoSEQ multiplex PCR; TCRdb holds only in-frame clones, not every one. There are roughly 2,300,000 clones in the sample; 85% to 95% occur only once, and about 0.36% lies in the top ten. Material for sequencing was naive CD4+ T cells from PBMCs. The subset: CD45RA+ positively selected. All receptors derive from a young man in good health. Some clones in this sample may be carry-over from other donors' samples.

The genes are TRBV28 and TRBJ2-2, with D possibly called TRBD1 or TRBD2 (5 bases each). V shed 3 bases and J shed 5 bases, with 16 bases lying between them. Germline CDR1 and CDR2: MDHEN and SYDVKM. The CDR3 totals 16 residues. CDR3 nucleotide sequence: TGTGCCAGCAGTTTCCCCGGGGCCCATGGGACCGGGGAGCTGTTTTTT. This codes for CASSFPGAHGTGELFF. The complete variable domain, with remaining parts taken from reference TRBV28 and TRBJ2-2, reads DVKVTQSSRYLVKRTGEKVFLECVQDMDHENMFWYRQDPGLGLRLIYFSYDVKMKEKGDIPEGYSVSREKKERFSLILESASTNQTSMYLCASSFPGAHGTGELFFGEGSRLTVL.

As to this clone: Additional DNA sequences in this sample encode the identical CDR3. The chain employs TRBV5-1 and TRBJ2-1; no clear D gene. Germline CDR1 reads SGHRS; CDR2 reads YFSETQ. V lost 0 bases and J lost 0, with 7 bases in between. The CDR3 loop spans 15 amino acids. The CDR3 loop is CASSLDGSSYNEQFF. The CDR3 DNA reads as TGCGCCAGCAGCTTGGACGGGTCCTCCTACAATGAGCAGTTCTTC.

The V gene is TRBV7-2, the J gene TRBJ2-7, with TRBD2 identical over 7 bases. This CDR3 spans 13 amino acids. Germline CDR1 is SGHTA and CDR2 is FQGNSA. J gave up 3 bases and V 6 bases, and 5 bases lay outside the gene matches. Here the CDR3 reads CASSIAGFYEQYF. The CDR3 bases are TGTGCCAGCAGTATAGCGGGCTTCTACGAGCAGTACTTC.

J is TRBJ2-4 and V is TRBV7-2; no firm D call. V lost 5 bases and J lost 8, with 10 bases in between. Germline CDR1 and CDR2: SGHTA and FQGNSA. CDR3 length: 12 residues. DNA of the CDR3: TGTGCCAGCAGCCTAGATAACTACATTCAGTACTTC. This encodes CASSLDNYIQYF.

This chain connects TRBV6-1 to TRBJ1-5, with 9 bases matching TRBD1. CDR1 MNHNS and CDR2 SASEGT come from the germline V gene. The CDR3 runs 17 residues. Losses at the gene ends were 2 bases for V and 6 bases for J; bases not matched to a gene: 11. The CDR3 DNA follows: TGTGCCAGCAGTGAAAACTTGGGACAGGGAATATTTCAGCCCCAGCATTTT. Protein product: CASSENLGQGIFQPQHF.

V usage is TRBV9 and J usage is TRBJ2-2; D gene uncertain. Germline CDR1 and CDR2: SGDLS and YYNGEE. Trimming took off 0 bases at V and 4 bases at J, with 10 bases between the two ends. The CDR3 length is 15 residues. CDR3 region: CASSVVEQATGELFF. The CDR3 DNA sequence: TGTGCCAGCAGCGTAGTCGAACAAGCCACCGGGGAGCTGTTTTTT.

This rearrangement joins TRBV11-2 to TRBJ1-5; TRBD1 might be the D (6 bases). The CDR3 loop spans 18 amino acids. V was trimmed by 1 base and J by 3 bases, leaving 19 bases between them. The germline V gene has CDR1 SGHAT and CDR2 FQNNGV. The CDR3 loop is CASSLGPPRGGINQPQHF. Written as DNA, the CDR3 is TGTGCCAGCAGCTTAGGTCCCCCGAGAGGGGGGATCAATCAGCCCCAGCATTTT. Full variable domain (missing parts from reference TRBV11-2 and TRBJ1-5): EAGVAQSPRYKIIEKRQSVAFWCNPISGHATLYWYQQILGQGPKLLIQFQNNGVVDDSQLPKDRFSAERLKGVDSTLKIQPAKLEDSAVYLCASSLGPPRGGINQPQHFGDGTRLSIL.

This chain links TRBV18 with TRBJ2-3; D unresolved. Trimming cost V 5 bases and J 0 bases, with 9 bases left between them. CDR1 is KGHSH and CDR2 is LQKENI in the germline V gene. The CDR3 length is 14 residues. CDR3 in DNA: TGTGCCAGCTCATCGCCCTCTAGCACAGATACGCAGTATTTT. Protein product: CASSSPSSTDTQYF. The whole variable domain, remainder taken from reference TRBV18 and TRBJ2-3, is NAGVMQNPRHLVRRRGQEARLRCSPMKGHSHVYWYRQLPEEGLKFMVYLQKENIIDESGMPKERFSAEFPKEGPSILRIQQVVRGDSAAYFCASSSPSSTDTQYFGPGTRLTVL.

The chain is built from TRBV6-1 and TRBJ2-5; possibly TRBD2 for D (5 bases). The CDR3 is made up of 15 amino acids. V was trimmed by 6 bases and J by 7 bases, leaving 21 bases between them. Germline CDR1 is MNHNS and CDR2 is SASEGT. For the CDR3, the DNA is TGTGCCAGCAGCCCGAGGGTCCCGGGTAGTTTGACCCAGTACTTC. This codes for CASSPRVPGSLTQYF.

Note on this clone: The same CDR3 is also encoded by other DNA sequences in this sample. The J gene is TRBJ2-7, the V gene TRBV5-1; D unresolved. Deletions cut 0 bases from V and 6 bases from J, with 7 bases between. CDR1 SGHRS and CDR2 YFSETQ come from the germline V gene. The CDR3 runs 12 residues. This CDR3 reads CASSLEVGEQYF. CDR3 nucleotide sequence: TGCGCCAGCAGCTTGGAGGTAGGCGAGCAGTACTTC.